Sequencing of this TCR beta chain was carried out in a study of blood T cell repertoires in COVID-19. Study as a whole: Samples taken during acute and convalescent COVID-19 were collected in the United States, Italy and Spain. PBMCs, B-cell-depleted T cells, or T cells were the source of the cDNA or gDNA that made up the material.

Original methodology: Amplifying reference gene primers gave estimates of nucleated cell counts. TCRdb's copy holds only in-frame clones and misses some; the assay was immunoSEQ multiplex PCR. V and J calls and clone size are copied from that table; D and trimming were computed from the DNA. The data contain approximately 69,000 clones, around 88% of them seen just once; the ten biggest clones take up 9% to 15%. The V end lost 4 bases, the J end lost 5 bases, and 8 bases lay between the germline ends. CDR1 is SGHNT and CDR2 is YYREEE in the germline V gene (reference sequence). The CDR3 spans 12 residues.

Sequences were obtained from peripheral blood. This clonotype originated in a human donor in a cohort sampled during active COVID-19. The V call is TRBV5-4, the J call TRBJ2-3; D remains unclear. CDR3 loop: CASSPSGDTQYF. CDR3 nucleotide sequence: TGTGCCAGCAGCCCCTCGGGAGATACGCAGTATTTT.